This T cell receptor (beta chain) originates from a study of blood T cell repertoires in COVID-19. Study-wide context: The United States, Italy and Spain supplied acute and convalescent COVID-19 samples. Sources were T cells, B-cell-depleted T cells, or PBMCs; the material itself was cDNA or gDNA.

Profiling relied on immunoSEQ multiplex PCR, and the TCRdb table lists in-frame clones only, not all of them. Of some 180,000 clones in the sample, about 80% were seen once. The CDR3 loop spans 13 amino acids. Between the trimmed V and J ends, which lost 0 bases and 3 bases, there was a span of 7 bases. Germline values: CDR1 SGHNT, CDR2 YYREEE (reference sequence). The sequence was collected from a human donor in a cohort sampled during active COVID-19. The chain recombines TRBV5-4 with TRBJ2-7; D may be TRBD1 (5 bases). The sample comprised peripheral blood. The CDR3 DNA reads TGTGCCAGCAGCTTGGCGACAGACTACGAGCAGTACTTC. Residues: CASSLATDYEQYF.